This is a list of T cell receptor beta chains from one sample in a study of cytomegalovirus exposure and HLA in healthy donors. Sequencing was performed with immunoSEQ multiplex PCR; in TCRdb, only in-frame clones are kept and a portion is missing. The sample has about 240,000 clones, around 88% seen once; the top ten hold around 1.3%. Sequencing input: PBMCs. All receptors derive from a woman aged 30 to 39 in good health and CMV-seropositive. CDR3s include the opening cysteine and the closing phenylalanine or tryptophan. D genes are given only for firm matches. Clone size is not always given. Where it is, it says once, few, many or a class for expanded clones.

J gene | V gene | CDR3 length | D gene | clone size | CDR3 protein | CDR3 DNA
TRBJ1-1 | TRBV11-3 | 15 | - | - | CASSPPVGGNTEAFF | TGTGCCAGCAGCCCCCCCGTGGGGGGGAACACTGAAGCTTTCTTT
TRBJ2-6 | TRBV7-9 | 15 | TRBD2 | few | CASSRAGAGANVLTF | TGTGCCAGCAGTCGAGCGGGAGCTGGGGCCAACGTCCTGACTTTC
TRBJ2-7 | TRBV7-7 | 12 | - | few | CASSPTGREQYF | TGTGCCAGCAGTCCTACAGGGCGCGAGCAGTACTTC
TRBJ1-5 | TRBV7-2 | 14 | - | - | CASSLVQGGQPQHF | TGTGCCAGCAGCTTAGTTCAGGGTGGTCAGCCCCAGCATTTT
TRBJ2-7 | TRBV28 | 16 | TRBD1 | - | CASNRQGRGPGYEQYF | TGTGCCAGTAACAGACAGGGACGTGGTCCCGGATACGAGCAGTACTTC
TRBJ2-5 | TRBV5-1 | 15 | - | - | CASSRLLDSQETQYF | TGCGCCAGCAGCCGACTACTGGACAGCCAAGAGACCCAGTACTTC
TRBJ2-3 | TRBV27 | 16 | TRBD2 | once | CASRPASGRATDTQYF | TGTGCCAGCAGGCCTGCAAGCGGGAGGGCCACAGATACGCAGTATTTT
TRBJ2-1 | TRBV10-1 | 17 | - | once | CASSEEGERYRYNEQFF | TGCGCCAGCAGTGAGGAGGGAGAGCGGTACAGATACAATGAGCAGTTCTTC
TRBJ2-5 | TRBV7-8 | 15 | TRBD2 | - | CASSARLAGDVTQYF | TGTGCCAGCAGCGCGCGACTAGCGGGAGACGTGACCCAGTACTTC
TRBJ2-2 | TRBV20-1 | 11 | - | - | CSAAATGELFF | TGCAGTGCTGCCGCGACCGGGGAGCTGTTTTTT
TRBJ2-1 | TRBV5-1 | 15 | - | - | CASSLVRGSLNEQFF | TGCGCCAGCAGCTTGGTTCGCGGTTCCCTCAATGAGCAGTTCTTC
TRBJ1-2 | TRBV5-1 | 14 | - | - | CASSPQTVNYGYTF | TGCGCCAGCAGCCCCCAGACAGTTAACTATGGCTACACCTTC
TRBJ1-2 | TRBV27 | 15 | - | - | CASSFMGAGDYGYTF | TGTGCCAGCAGTTTTATGGGGGCCGGGGACTATGGCTACACCTTC
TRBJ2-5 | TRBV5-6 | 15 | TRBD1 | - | CASSFRKQGRGTQYF | TGTGCCAGCAGCTTCCGGAAACAGGGGCGTGGGACCCAGTACTTC
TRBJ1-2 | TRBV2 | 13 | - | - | CASSRRANYGYTF | TGTGCCAGCAGTCGGAGGGCTAACTATGGCTACACCTTC
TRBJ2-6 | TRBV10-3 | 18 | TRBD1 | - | CAISESQRQGSGANVLTF | TGTGCCATCAGTGAGTCGCAGAGACAGGGTTCAGGAGCCAACGTCCTGACTTTC
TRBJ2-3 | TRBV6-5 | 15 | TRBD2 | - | CASKRSGRWTDTQYF | TGTGCCAGCAAACGTAGCGGGAGGTGGACAGATACGCAGTATTTT
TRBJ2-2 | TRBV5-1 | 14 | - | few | CASSFPSDTGELFF | TGCGCCAGCAGCTTCCCTAGCGACACCGGGGAGCTGTTTTTT
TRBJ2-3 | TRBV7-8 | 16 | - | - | CASSLRRTVPTDTQYF | TGTGCCAGCAGCTTAAGGAGGACAGTGCCCACAGATACGCAGTATTTT
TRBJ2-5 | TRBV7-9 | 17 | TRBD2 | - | CASSSLAGVYSGETQYF | TGTGCCAGCAGCTCGCTAGCGGGCGTTTATTCCGGAGAGACCCAGTACTTC
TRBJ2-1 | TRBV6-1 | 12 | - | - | CASSEVPGWQFF | TGTGCCAGCAGTGAGGTCCCGGGATGGCAGTTCTTC
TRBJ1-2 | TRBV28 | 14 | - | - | CASTPPGVYYGYTF | TGTGCCAGCACCCCGCCGGGAGTGTACTATGGCTACACCTTC
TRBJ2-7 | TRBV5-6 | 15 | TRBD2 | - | CASSSPTSGRYEQYF | TGTGCCAGCAGCTCACCGACTAGCGGGAGATACGAGCAGTACTTC
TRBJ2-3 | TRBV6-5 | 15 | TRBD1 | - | CASSYSRGPTDTQYF | TGTGCCAGCAGTTACTCGAGGGGGCCCACAGATACGCAGTATTTT